This T cell receptor (beta chain) was captured in a study of T cell responses to AZD1222 COVID-19 vaccine. Study results and caveats: Nearly half of spike-specific TCRs reportedly target variant regions that are unmutated in the B.1.351 and B.1.1.7 variants. Possibly, clonal diversity was underestimated; donors were largely white British and included more females. Only a handful of people who got AZD1222 tested seropositive at baseline. Repertoires were obtained solely post-peak T cell response.

Repertoires were generated with immunoSEQ multiplex PCR, while TCRdb's copy carries only in-frame clones and drops some. The table records over 150,000 clones, about 86% of them present only once. This clone was seen only once. The antigen remains undetermined. Germline loops: CDR1 SGHRS, CDR2 YFSETQ. Trimming stripped 2 bases from V and 2 bases from J, with 13 bases between. The CDR3 runs 15 residues. Sequencing used peripheral blood, obtained on day 0 of MenACWY control vaccination. The gene calls are TRBV5-1 and TRBJ2-5; D perhaps matches TRBD1 (6 bases). The receptor was isolated from an adult in good health. CDR3 nucleotide sequence: TGCGCCAGCAGCTTCGAGGACAGAAATCAAGAGACCCAGTACTTC. As protein: CASSFEDRNQETQYF.